This T cell receptor beta chain originates from a study of tumor-infiltrating lymphocytes in primary liver carcinoma. The overall study: Sequenced samples came back with roughly 3.5 to 7.13 million productive TCRbeta reads, and the counts looked alike across tissue types. Points from the study as a whole: Tumor-adjacent and tumor-blood pairs overlapped less than tumor region pairs did. Bulk unsorted material prevented CD4+ and CD8+ repertoire comparison.

Remarks on this clonotype: Its antigen remains unknown.

In germline, CDR1 is MGHDK, CDR2 SYGVNS. Trimming removed 5 bases from V and 5 bases from J; junction bases left unmatched: 5. This CDR3 is built from 13 residues. Germline DNA was also extracted, and blood RNA derived from unsorted whole blood. Chronic HBV infection affected patients, none of whom had received treatment. The input was around 500 ng total RNA; TCR beta cDNA was made from it with a constant-region primer. Library construction for TCR beta comprised three nested multiplex PCR rounds performed with slightly modified ARM-PCR. Primers for the first two PCR rounds were TRBV1-TRBV30 forward primers and a C-beta reverse primer (roughly 10 cycles per round). TCRdb re-derived calls from the multiplex PCR reads in MiXCR, one entry per CDR3 protein. The sample carries some 190,000 distinct CDR3 sequences, over 45% recorded once.

The chain combines TRBV25-1 with TRBJ2-7, with 8 bases fitting TRBD2. The source of this sequence is a man aged 35-49 years with primary liver carcinoma and hepatitis B virus infection. Sequencing used peripheral blood. The CDR3 is CASSRGGGHEQYF. The CDR3 bases are TGTGCCAGCAGTCGGGGGGGAGGGCACGAGCAGTACTTC.